This entry lists 4 T cell receptor beta chains sequenced from one sample in a study of Graves' ophthalmopathy and Graves' hyperthyroidism. CDR3 regions of TCR beta were amplified from RNA transcripts. HTBI-primed first-round RT-PCR preceded second-round multiplex PCR. TCRdb itself ran the multiplex PCR reads through MiXCR, one entry per CDR3 protein. The sample yields about 390,000 distinct CDR3 sequences, just over 15% seen once. The sample consisted of peripheral blood. These receptors all stem from a young woman with stable Graves' hyperthyroidism.

The sample holds many counts of this clonotype. The V call is TRBV19, the J call TRBJ2-7; 7 nucleotides line up with TRBD1. CDR3 length: 14 amino acids. V was clipped by 5 bases and J by 3 bases; unmatched bases: 7. The germline V gene has CDR1 LNHDA and CDR2 SQIVND (reference sequence). The CDR3 spells CASSPRTGIYEQYF. The CDR3 DNA is TGTGCCAGTAGTCCCCGGACAGGTATCTACGAGCAGTACTTC.

This clonotype occurred many times. CDR3 DNA sequence: TGTGCCAGCAGTTACTCCGGGACCCAGTACTTC. Its translation is CASSYSGTQYF. V gene TRBV6-5 combines with J gene TRBJ2-5; D call uncertain. Germline CDR1 reads MNHEY; CDR2 reads SVGAGI. Trimming took off 0 bases at V and 7 bases at J, with 3 bases between the two ends. The CDR3 has 11 amino acids.

This clonotype was recorded at least ten times. This rearrangement joins TRBV2 to TRBJ1-2; D is unclear. Germline CDR1 reads SNHLY; CDR2 reads FYNNEI. Trimming removed 1 base from V and 0 bases from J, with 12 bases in between. The CDR3 has 16 amino acids. CDR3 DNA sequence: TGTGCCAGCAGTGAAGGTGTAACGGATACTAACTATGGCTACACCTTC. Its translation: CASSEGVTDTNYGYTF.

This clonotype came up many times. This chain links TRBV6-2 or TRBV6-3 with TRBJ2-6; a possible D gene is TRBD1 (5 bases). Trimming stripped 4 bases from V and 0 bases from J, with 16 bases between. There are 18 residues in the CDR3. Germline CDR1 reads MNHEY; CDR2 reads SVGEGT. The CDR3 sequence: CASSLGLGGHSGANVLTF. Here the CDR3 DNA reads TGTGCCAGCAGTTTAGGGTTGGGCGGACACTCTGGGGCCAACGTCCTGACTTTC.